A few counts support the clone carrying this T cell receptor (beta chain). The antigen remains unidentified. The data were taken from a study of cytomegalovirus exposure and HLA in healthy donors. As for the study in general: Early on, a data release was issued that held about 85 million unique TCRs from HLA-typed donors. Study-wide results and limits: The number of N-insertions in an Asian-associated ancestry cluster was reportedly below the approximately 680-donor mean in a later analysis. In vitro checks showed that a few CMV-associated chains really do target CMV antigens. The analysis excluded some indistinguishable V segments, including TRBV6-2 and TRBV6-3.

The CDR3 sequence is 12 residues long. The germline V gene encodes CDR1 MNHEY and CDR2 SVGAGI. The V and J ends lost 5 bases and 7 bases respectively, with 8 bases between them. Both 60 Vbeta primers and 13 Jbeta primers went into the PCR. Libraries were prepared by immunoSEQ multiplex PCR; TCRdb keeps only in-frame clonotypes and omits some of them. There are just over 150,000 clones in the sample; around 84% occur only once, and roughly 2.1% lies in the top ten. This receptor was obtained from a man younger than 30 in good health and CMV-seropositive. What was sequenced was PBMCs. The chain is built from TRBV6-5 and TRBJ2-2; D perhaps matches TRBD1 (6 bases). CDR3 in DNA: TGTGCCAGCAGTCTCAGGGGCGGGGAGCTGTTTTTT. Translated: CASSLRGGELFF.